This T cell receptor beta chain is from a study of vaccination and CD4 T cells after COVID-19. The wider study: The study enrolled six male and four female convalescents, two of whom were Hispanic. Overlapping spike peptides of SARS-CoV-2, HCoV-NL63, HCoV-OC43 and HCoV-229E stimulated the cells.

Sequencing of the DNA from cultured CD4+ T cells was carried out with the Oncomine TCR Beta short-read assay. TCRdb re-derived calls from the PCR reads in MiXCR, one entry per CDR3 protein. In the table there are some 8,100 distinct CDR3 sequences, 40% to 55% of which are singletons. The treatment denotes: approximately nine-day PBMC culture with coronavirus spike peptide pools or control peptides (ViraFEST assay). This clonotype was observed a handful of times. Its antigen is not known. The clonotype was recovered from a human donor who had recovered from COVID-19. The specimen was CD4+ T cells from blood, cultured in vitro.

This CDR3 reads CATSPYRGQVTDTQYF. The CDR3 region has the DNA TGTGCCACCAGTCCTTACAGGGGGCAAGTAACAGATACGCAGTATTTT. The chain carries TRBV15 and TRBJ2-3; TRBD1 matches 9 bases. The V and J ends lost 6 bases and 3 bases, in that order; junction bases with no gene match: 10. CDR1 is LNHNV, CDR2 YYDKDF, per germline (reference sequence). The CDR3 is made up of 16 amino acids.